The sequence of this T cell receptor (beta chain) was determined in a study of technical replicates of blood from a handful of donors (dated by TCRdb to 2017 to 2019). Libraries were built with the immunoSEQ multiplex PCR assay. TCRdb stores this immuneACCESS table with in-frame sequences only. Part of the clones is absent; in the studies checked, under half of the shortfall reflects unresolved V genes, and no reason is known for the rest. The sample data list fewer than 85,000 clones, and 90% of these were observed just once. Clones ranked in the top ten supply approximately 4.6% of the sample. This clone was seen only a few times. The antigen this receptor binds is unknown. No much larger clone is present one base from it, and per-base qualities are unavailable. From a lookup of the germline V gene, CDR1 and CDR2 are SGHDT and YYEEEE. Counted from cysteine to phenylalanine, this CDR3 has 18 amino acids. Just CDR3 DNA is preserved here, 54 bases in frame from base 1. V is pared back by 3 bases and J by 4 bases, with 23 bases lying between the germline termini.

Material: PBMCs. The chain is encoded by TRBV5-6 joined to TRBJ2-1; TRBD2 is possibly the D segment (6 matching bases). This sequence originates from a human donor in good health. Some clones in this sample may be carry-over from other donors' samples. The nucleotides read TGTGCCAGCAGCTCGGGTGGAGGGCTTGGGCAAAGTTACAATGAGCAGTTCTTC. It translates as CASSSGGGLGQSYNEQFF.